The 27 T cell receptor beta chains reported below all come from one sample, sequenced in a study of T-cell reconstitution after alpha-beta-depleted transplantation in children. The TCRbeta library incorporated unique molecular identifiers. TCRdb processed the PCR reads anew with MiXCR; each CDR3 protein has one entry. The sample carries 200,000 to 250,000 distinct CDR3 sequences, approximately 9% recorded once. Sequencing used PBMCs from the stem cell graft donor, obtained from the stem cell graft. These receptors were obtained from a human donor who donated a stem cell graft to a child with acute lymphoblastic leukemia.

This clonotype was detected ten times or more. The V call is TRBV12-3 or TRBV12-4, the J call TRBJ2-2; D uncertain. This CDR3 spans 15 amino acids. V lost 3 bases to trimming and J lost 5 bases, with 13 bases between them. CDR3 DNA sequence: TGTGCCAGCAGTTTTGGGCGGATAGAAACCGGGGAGCTGTTTTTT. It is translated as CASSFGRIETGELFF.

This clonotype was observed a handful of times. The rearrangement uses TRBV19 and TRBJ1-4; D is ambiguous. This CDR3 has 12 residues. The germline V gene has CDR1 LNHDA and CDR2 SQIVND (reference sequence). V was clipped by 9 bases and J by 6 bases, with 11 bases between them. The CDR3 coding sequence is TGTGCCAGCGCGCAGGCGGATGAAAAACTGTTTTTT. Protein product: CASAQADEKLFF.

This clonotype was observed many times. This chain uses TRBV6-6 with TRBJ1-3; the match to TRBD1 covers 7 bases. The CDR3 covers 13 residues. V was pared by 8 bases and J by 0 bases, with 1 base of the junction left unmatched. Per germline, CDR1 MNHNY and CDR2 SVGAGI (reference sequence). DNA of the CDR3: TGTGCCAGCCGGGACAGCTCTGGAAACACCATATATTTT. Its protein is CASRDSSGNTIYF.

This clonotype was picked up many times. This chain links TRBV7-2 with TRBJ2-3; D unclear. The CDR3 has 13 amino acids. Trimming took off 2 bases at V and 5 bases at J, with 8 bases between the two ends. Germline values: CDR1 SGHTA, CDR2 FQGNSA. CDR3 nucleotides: TGTGCCAGCAGCTTATTTGCGATAGATACGCAGTATTTT. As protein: CASSLFAIDTQYF.

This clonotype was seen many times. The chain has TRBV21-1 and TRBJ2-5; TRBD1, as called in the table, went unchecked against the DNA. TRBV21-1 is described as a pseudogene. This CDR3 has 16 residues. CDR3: CASSKRPGQNKETQYF. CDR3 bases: TGTGCCAGCAGCAAAAGACCGGGACAGAACAAAGAGACCCAGTACTTC.

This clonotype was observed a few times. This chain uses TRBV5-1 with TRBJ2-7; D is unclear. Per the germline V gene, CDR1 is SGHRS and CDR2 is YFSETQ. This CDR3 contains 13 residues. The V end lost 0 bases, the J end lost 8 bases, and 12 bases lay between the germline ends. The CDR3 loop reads CASSLAGQEKQYF. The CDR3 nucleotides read TGCGCCAGCAGCTTGGCCGGCCAAGAAAAGCAGTACTTC. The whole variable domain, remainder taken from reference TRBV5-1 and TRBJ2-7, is KAGVTQTPRYLIKTRGQQVTLSCSPISGHRSVSWYQQTPGQGLQFLFEYFSETQRNKGNFPGRFSGRQFSNSRSEMNVSTLELGDSALYLCASSLAGQEKQYFGPGTRLTVT.

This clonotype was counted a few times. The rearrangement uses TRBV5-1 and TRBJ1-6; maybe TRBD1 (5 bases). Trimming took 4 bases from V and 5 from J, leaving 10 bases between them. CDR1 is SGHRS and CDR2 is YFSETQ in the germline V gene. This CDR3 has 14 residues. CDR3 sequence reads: CASSQGPNNSPLHF. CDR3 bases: TGCGCCAGCAGCCAGGGACCGAATAATTCACCCCTCCACTTT.

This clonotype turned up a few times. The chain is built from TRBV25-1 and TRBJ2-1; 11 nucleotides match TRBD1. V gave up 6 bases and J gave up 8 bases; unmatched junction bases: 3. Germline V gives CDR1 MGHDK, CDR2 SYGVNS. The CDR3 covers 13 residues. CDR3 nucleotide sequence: TGTGCCAGCAGATGGACAGGGGGCCATGAGCAGTTCTTC. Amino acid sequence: CASRWTGGHEQFF.

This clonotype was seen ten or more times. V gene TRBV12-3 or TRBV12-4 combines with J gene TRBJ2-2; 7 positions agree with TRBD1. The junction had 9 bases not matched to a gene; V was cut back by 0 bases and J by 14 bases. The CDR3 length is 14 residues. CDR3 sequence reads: CASSLASGGGRLFF. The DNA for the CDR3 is TGTGCCAGCAGTTTAGCGTCAGGGGGTGGCCGTCTGTTTTTT.

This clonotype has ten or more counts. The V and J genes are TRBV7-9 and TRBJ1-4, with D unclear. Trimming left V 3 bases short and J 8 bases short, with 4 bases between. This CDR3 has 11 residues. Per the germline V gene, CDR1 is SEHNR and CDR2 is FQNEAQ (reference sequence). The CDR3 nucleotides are TGTGCCAGCAGCTTTGGGGAAAAACTGTTTTTT. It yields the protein CASSFGEKLFF. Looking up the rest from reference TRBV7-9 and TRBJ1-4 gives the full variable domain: DTGVSQNPRHKITKRGQNVTFRCDPISEHNRLYWYRQTLGQGPEFLTYFQNEAQLEKSRLLSDRFSAERPKGSFSTLEIQRTEQGDSAMYLCASSFGEKLFFGSGTQLSVL.

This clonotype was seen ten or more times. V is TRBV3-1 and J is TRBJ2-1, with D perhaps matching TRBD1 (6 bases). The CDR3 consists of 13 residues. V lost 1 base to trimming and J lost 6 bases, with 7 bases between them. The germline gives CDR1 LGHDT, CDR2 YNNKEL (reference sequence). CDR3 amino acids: CASSQVGGNEQFF. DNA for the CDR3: TGTGCCAGCAGCCAAGTAGGGGGCAATGAGCAGTTCTTC.

The CDR3 region is CASSLGTSAPTQYF. CDR3 nucleotide sequence: TGTGCCAGCAGCTTGGGTACATCCGCCCCAACGCAGTATTTT. The chain combines TRBV5-5 with TRBJ2-3; no reliable D call. The germline V gene encodes CDR1 SGHKS and CDR2 YYEKEE (reference sequence). This CDR3 has 14 amino acids. Trimming removed 0 bases from V and 9 bases from J, with 14 bases in between. The variable domain in full, with the rest retrieved from reference TRBV5-5 and TRBJ2-3, is DAGVTQSPTHLIKTRGQQVTLRCSPISGHKSVSWYQQVLGQGPQFIFQYYEKEERGRGNFPDRFSARQFPNYSSELNVNALLLGDSALYLCASSLGTSAPTQYFGPGTRLTVL.

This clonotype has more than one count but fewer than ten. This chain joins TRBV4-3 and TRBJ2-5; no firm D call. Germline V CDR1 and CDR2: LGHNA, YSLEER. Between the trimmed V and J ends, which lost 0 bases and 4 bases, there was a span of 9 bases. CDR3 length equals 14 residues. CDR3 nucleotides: TGCGCCAGCAGCCAAGAGATCGCGCGAGAGACCCAGTACTTC. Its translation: CASSQEIARETQYF.

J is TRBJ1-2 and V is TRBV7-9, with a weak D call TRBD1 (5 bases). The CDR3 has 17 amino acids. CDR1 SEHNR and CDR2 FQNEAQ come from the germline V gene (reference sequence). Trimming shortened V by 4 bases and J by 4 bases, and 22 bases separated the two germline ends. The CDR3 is CASSSNAGTRPSYGYTF. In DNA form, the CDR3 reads TGTGCCAGCAGCTCAAATGCCGGGACGCGCCCAAGCTATGGCTACACCTTC.

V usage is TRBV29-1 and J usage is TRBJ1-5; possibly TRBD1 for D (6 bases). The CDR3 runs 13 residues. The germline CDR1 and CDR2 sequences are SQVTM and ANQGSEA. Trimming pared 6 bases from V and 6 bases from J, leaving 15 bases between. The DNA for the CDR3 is TGCAGCGTCCTAACAGGGCCCGGTCAGCCCCAGCATTTT. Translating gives CSVLTGPGQPQHF.

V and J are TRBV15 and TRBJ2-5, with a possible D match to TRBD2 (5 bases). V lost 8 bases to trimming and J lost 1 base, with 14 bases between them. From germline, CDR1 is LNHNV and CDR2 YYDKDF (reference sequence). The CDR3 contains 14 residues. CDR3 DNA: TGTGCCACCGGCGGGCCCCCCATCCAAGAGACCCAGTACTTC. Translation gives CATGGPPIQETQYF.

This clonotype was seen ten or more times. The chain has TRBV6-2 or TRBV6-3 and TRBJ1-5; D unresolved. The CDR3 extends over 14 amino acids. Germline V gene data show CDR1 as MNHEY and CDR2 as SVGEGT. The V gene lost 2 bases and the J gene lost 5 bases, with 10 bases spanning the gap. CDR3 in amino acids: CASSYVAEDQPQHF. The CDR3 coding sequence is TGTGCCAGCAGTTACGTCGCTGAGGATCAGCCCCAGCATTTT.

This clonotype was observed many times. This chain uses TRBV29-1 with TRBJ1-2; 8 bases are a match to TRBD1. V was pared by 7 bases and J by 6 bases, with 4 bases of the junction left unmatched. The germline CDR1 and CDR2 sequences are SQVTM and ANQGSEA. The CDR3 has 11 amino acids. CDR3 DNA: TGCAGCGGAAGACAGGGGAATGGCTACACCTTC. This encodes CSGRQGNGYTF.

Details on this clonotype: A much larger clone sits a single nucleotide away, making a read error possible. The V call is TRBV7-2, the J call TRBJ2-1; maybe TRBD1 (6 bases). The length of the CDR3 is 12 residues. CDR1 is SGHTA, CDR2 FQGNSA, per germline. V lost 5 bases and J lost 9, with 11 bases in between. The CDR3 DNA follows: TGTGCCAGCAGCACCAGGGGTTGTGAGCAGTTCTTC. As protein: CASSTRGCEQFF.

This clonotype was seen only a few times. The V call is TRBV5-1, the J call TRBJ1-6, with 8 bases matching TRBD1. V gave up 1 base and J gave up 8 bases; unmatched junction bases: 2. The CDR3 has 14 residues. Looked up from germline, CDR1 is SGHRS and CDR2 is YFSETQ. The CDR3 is CASSLSGGDSPLHF. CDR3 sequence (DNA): TGCGCCAGCAGCTTGTCAGGGGGCGATTCACCCCTCCACTTT.

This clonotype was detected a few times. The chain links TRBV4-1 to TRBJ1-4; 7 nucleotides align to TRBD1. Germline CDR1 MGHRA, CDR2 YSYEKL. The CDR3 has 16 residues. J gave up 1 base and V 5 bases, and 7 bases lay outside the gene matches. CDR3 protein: CASSRDSQRTNEKLFF. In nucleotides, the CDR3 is TGCGCCAGCAGCAGGGACAGTCAAAGAACTAATGAAAAACTGTTTTTT.

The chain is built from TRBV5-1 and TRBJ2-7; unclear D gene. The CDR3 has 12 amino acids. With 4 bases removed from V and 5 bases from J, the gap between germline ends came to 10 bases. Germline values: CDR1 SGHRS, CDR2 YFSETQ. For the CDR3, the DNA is TGCGCCAGCAGCCCCTCAGGCCACGAGCAGTACTTC. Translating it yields CASSPSGHEQYF.

CDR3: CASSRPGREGTEAFF. The CDR3 DNA follows: TGTGCCAGCAGCCGCCCGGGCAGGGAGGGCACTGAAGCTTTCTTT. The chain joins TRBV3-1 to TRBJ1-1; tentatively, D is TRBD1 (5 bases). There are 15 residues in the CDR3. The germline V gene encodes CDR1 LGHDT and CDR2 YNNKEL (reference sequence). V lost 4 bases and J 4 bases, leaving 16 bases between the germline ends.

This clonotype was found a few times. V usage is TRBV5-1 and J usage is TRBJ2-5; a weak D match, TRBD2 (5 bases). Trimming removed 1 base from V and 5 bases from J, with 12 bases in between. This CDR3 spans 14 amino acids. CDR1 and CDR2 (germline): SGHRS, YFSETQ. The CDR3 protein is CASSLTEGRETQYF. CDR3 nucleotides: TGCGCCAGCAGCTTGACCGAGGGTCGGGAGACCCAGTACTTC.

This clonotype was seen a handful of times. CDR3 nucleotide sequence: TGTGCCAGCAGCCCGCCCGGGACAGGGAGTTGGAGGGGCAATCAGCCCCAGCATTTT. Its protein is CASSPPGTGSWRGNQPQHF. The rearrangement uses TRBV4-2 and TRBJ1-5, with TRBD1 matching over 9 bases. The V segment lost 4 bases and the J segment 2 bases; nucleotides outside the gene matches: 15. Germline V gene data show CDR1 as LGHNA and CDR2 as YNFKEQ. The CDR3 totals 19 residues.

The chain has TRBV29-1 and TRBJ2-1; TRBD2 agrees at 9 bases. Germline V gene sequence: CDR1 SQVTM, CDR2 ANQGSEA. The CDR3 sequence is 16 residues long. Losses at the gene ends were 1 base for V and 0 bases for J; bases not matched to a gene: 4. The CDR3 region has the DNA TGCAGCGTTGAAGGGGGTAGCGGGAGCTCCTACAATGAGCAGTTCTTC. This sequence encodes CSVEGGSGSSYNEQFF.

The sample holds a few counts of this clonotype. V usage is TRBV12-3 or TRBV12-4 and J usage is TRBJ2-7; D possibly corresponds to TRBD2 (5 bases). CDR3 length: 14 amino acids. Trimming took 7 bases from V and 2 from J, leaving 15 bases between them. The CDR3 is CASKLMTGAYEQYF. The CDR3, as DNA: TGTGCCAGCAAGCTGATGACCGGGGCCTACGAGCAGTACTTC.